The 21 T cell receptor beta chains listed next were all sequenced from one sample in a study of blood T cell repertoires in COVID-19. The table came from immunoSEQ multiplex PCR; TCRdb's copy has only in-frame clones and leaves some out. This sample carries about 220,000 clones, roughly 84% of them seen once, and the ten largest clones take about 6.6%. The sample comprised PBMCs or T cells enriched from blood (not recorded which). The source of these receptors is a woman aged 40 to 49 who had recovered from COVID-19.

This rearrangement joins TRBV2 to TRBJ1-1; D remains unclear. The CDR3 consists of 12 residues. The V end lost 7 bases, the J end lost 4 bases, and 10 bases lay between the germline ends. CDR1 is SNHLY, CDR2 FYNNEI, per germline. In nucleotides, the CDR3 is TGTGCCAGCACGGTGGAGAGCACTGAAGCTTTCTTT. Translated, it gives CASTVESTEAFF. Combining the CDR3 with reference TRBV2 and TRBJ1-1 gives the whole variable domain EPEVTQTPSHQVTQMGQEVILRCVPISNHLYFYWYRQILGQKVEFLVSFYNNEISEKSEIFDDQFSVERPDGSNFTLKIRSTKLEDSAMYFCASTVESTEAFFGQGTRLTVV.

The rearrangement joins TRBV7-2 to TRBJ2-3; 14 bases map to TRBD2. CDR1 and CDR2 from the germline V gene are SGHTA and FQGNSA. Trimming removed 5 bases from V and 3 bases from J; junction bases left unmatched: 4. The CDR3 totals 16 residues. The CDR3 is CASSPRLAGGTDTQYF. The DNA for the CDR3 is TGTGCCAGCAGCCCACGACTAGCGGGAGGGACAGATACGCAGTATTTT.

The V gene is TRBV11-2, the J gene TRBJ2-1, with TRBD2 matching 12 bases. The V gene end was trimmed by 5 bases and the J gene end by 9 bases; junction bases not matched to a gene: 8. CDR1 SGHAT and CDR2 FQNNGV come from the germline V gene. The CDR3 totals 15 residues. The CDR3 nucleotides are TGTGCCAGCAGCCCGACTAGCGGGAGTGTTGCTGAGCAGTTCTTC. Its translation: CASSPTSGSVAEQFF.

The V call is TRBV6-5, the J call TRBJ2-7, with 13 nucleotides matching TRBD2. Looked up from germline, CDR1 is MNHEY and CDR2 is SVGAGI. The CDR3 extends over 15 amino acids. The trim removed 5 bases at V and 6 bases at J, leaving 7 bases unmatched. CDR3 sequence reads: CASSRLAGGRLEQYF. Written as DNA, the CDR3 is TGTGCCAGCAGTAGACTAGCGGGAGGACGGCTCGAGCAGTACTTC.

The chain carries TRBV28 and TRBJ2-7; 12 nucleotides align to TRBD2. This CDR3 is 16 amino acids long. V lost 3 bases to trimming and J lost 0 bases; unmatched junction nucleotides: 3. Germline CDR1 is MDHEN and CDR2 is SYDVKM. The CDR3 loop reads CASSFPTSGSSYEQYF. The CDR3 DNA reads TGTGCCAGCAGTTTCCCGACTAGCGGGAGCTCCTACGAGCAGTACTTC.

The genes are TRBV12-3 or TRBV12-4 and TRBJ1-1; unclear D gene. There are 11 residues in the CDR3. The ends were cut back, 9 bases at V and 10 bases at J, with 15 bases in the middle. As DNA, the CDR3 is TGTGCCAGTTCTTCTCGGGGTGCAGCTTTCTTT. The encoded protein is CASSSRGAAFF.

This rearrangement joins TRBV12-2 to TRBJ2-1; TRBD1, the D gene given by the table, was not confirmed from the DNA. TRBV12-2 is shown as a pseudogene. CDR3 size: 9 residues. CDR3 sequence reads: CASRPLAFF. In DNA form, the CDR3 reads TGTGCAAGTCGCCCATTGGCGTTCTTC.

J is TRBJ2-3 and V is TRBV5-1, with 7 nucleotides matching TRBD2. CDR1 and CDR2 from the germline V gene are SGHRS and YFSETQ. Trimming took 1 base from V and 2 from J; bases not matched to a gene: 4. The CDR3 sequence is 15 residues long. The CDR3 sequence is CASSLLLAATDTQYF. Written as DNA, the CDR3 is TGCGCCAGCAGCTTGCTCCTAGCGGCCACAGATACGCAGTATTTT.

The chain carries TRBV11-3 and TRBJ2-2; the D gene is possibly TRBD1 (6 bases). CDR3 length: 16 residues. The germline gives CDR1 SGHNT, CDR2 YENEEA. V lost 3 bases, J lost 1 base, and 12 bases lay in between. The CDR3 loop is CASSFYGTQNTGELFF. CDR3 nucleotide sequence: TGTGCCAGCAGCTTTTACGGGACACAGAACACCGGGGAGCTGTTTTTT. Variable domain in full (rest from reference TRBV11-3 and TRBJ2-2): EAGVVQSPRYKIIEKKQPVAFWCNPISGHNTLYWYLQNLGQGPELLIRYENEEAVDDSQLPKDRFSAERLKGVDSTLKIQPAELGDSAVYLCASSFYGTQNTGELFFGEGSRLTVL.

The rearrangement uses TRBV19 and TRBJ2-1; 8 bases are shared with TRBD2. Germline loops: CDR1 LNHDA, CDR2 SQIVND (reference sequence). Trimming cost V 1 base and J 8 bases; bases outside gene matches: 7. This CDR3 region has 15 residues. The CDR3 coding sequence is TGTGCCAGTAGTATAGCGGGAGGGCCCTTCGATGAGCAGTTCTTC. Residues: CASSIAGGPFDEQFF.

V and J are TRBV19 and TRBJ1-5; maybe TRBD1 (5 bases). CDR1 and CDR2 from the germline V gene are LNHDA and SQIVND (reference sequence). V was shortened by 1 base and J by 4 bases, with 8 bases between the two germline ends. CDR3 length: 14 amino acids. The DNA for the CDR3 is TGTGCCAGTAGTATAGGACAGCAAAATCAGCCCCAGCATTTT. Translating it yields CASSIGQQNQPQHF.

The V call is TRBV28, the J call TRBJ1-2; no clear D gene. Trimming removed 6 bases at V and 5 bases at J, with 16 bases between. Germline values: CDR1 MDHEN, CDR2 SYDVKM. The CDR3 loop spans 14 amino acids. DNA for the CDR3: TGTGCCAGCAGCGCAGGCCTGCTTGGGTATGGCTACACCTTC. Translated, it gives CASSAGLLGYGYTF.

V usage is TRBV9 and J usage is TRBJ2-1; D is perhaps TRBD2 (5 bases). The germline V and J ends were trimmed by 5 bases and 4 bases, with 16 bases remaining between them. Germline values: CDR1 SGDLS, CDR2 YYNGEE. This CDR3 has 15 residues. The CDR3, as DNA: TGTGCCAGCAGTGGCCCGGCTAGCTTGTACAATGAGCAGTTCTTC. It yields the protein CASSGPASLYNEQFF.

This sequence joins TRBV9 and TRBJ2-3, with 7 bases aligning to TRBD2. Germline V gives CDR1 SGDLS, CDR2 YYNGEE. With 8 bases clipped from V and 2 bases from J, the junction kept 5 bases outside the gene matches. The CDR3 is 13 amino acids. CDR3 region: CASKRENTDTQYF. CDR3 DNA sequence: TGTGCCAGTAAGCGGGAAAACACAGATACGCAGTATTTT.

The V and J genes are TRBV30 and TRBJ1-1; D unclear. The CDR3 runs 12 residues. Germline CDR1 reads GTSNPN; CDR2 reads SVGIG (reference sequence). The V gene lost 0 bases and the J gene lost 11 bases, with 13 bases spanning the gap. In DNA, the CDR3 is TGTGCCTGGAGTGTACAAGGTAGCCGGGCTTTCTTT. Translation gives CAWSVQGSRAFF.

V and J are TRBV3-1 (or the pseudogene TRBV3-2) and TRBJ2-1; D not resolved. CDR3 length equals 13 residues. Germline V gives CDR1 LGHDT, CDR2 YNNKEL (reference sequence). The germline V and J ends were trimmed by 4 bases and 4 bases, with 8 bases remaining between them. The CDR3 nucleotides are TGTGCCAGCAGCCTCCGCGGATACAATGAGCAGTTCTTC. This sequence encodes CASSLRGYNEQFF.

This rearrangement joins TRBV19 to TRBJ1-2, with a possible D match to TRBD1 (6 bases). The V end was cut by 5 bases, the J end by 4 bases, with 14 bases between. Germline CDR1 LNHDA, CDR2 SQIVND (reference sequence). The CDR3 has 14 amino acids. CDR3 sequence (DNA): TGTGCCAGTAGTCTACGGGACAACGTCTATGGCTACACCTTC. This encodes CASSLRDNVYGYTF.

The rearrangement links TRBV5-1 to TRBJ1-1; D is undetermined. The CDR3 has 14 amino acids. Germline CDR1 reads SGHRS; CDR2 reads YFSETQ. Trimming took off 4 bases at V and 1 base at J, with 11 bases between the two ends. As DNA, the CDR3 is TGCGCCAGCAGCCCAGACATGGCGAACACTGAAGCTTTCTTT. The encoded protein is CASSPDMANTEAFF.

This sequence joins TRBV4-1 and TRBJ2-1; 7 positions agree with TRBD1. The CDR3 loop spans 15 amino acids. The germline V gene encodes CDR1 MGHRA and CDR2 YSYEKL. The trim removed 2 bases at V and 7 bases at J, leaving 8 bases unmatched. This CDR3 is CASSQQGELSNEQFF. The CDR3 region has the DNA TGCGCCAGCAGCCAACAGGGGGAACTGAGTAATGAGCAGTTCTTC.

The chain recombines TRBV19 with TRBJ1-4; D may be TRBD1 (6 bases). CDR1 and CDR2 (germline): LNHDA, SQIVND (reference sequence). Trimming stripped 6 bases from V and 8 bases from J, with 25 bases between. This CDR3 is 17 amino acids long. The CDR3 DNA is TGTGCCAGTAGAAAGAGGGGGGGAGACGGTATACTCGAAAAACTGTTTTTT. Translated: CASRKRGGDGILEKLFF.

This chain connects TRBV5-4 to TRBJ2-5, with 8 bases aligning to TRBD1. The CDR3 has 15 amino acids. After removal of 0 bases from V and 5 bases from J, the junction contained 6 bases not matched to a gene. The germline V gene has CDR1 SGHNT and CDR2 YYREEE (reference sequence). In DNA form, the CDR3 reads TGTGCCAGCAGCTTGGACCCACAGGGGGGCGAGACCCAGTACTTC. This encodes CASSLDPQGGETQYF.